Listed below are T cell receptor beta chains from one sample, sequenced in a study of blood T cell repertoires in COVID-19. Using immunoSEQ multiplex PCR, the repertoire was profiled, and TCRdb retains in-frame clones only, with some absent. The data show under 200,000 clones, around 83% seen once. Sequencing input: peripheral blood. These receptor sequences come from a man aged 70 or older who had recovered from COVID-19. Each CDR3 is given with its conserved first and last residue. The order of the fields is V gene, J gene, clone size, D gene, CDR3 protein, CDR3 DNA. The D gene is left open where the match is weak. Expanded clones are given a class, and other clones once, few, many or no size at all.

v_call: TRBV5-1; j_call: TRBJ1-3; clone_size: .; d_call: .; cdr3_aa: CASRATGNSGNTIYF; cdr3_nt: TGCGCCAGCAGGGCAACAGGGAACTCTGGAAACACCATATATTTT
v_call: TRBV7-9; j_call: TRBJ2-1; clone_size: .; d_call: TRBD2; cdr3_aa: CASSLSGSAGNEQFF; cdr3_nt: TGTGCCAGCAGCCTTAGCGGGAGCGCCGGGAATGAGCAGTTCTTC
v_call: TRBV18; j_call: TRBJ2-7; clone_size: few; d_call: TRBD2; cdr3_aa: CASSPGLAGSYEQYF; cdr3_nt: TGTGCCAGCTCACCAGGACTAGCGGGTAGCTACGAGCAGTACTTC
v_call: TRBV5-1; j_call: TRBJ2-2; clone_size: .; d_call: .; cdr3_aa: CASSLGGTNTGELFF; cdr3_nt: TGCGCCAGCAGCTTGGGCGGGACGAACACCGGGGAGCTGTTTTTT
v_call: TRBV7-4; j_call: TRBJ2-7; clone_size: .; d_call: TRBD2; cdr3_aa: CASRGLAGGPYEQYF; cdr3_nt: TGTGCCAGCAGGGGACTAGCGGGAGGGCCGTACGAGCAGTACTTC
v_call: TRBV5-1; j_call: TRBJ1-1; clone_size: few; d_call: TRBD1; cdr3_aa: CASSLGTGQGDTEAFF; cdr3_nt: TGCGCCAGCAGCTTGGGCACCGGACAGGGCGACACTGAAGCTTTCTTT
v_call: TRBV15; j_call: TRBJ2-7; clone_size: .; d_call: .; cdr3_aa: CATSRGLALSSYEQYF; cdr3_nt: TGTGCCACCAGCAGAGGGCTAGCGCTAAGCTCCTACGAGCAGTACTTC
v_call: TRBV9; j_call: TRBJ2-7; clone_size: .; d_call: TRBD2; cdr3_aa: CASSVGGASGSVNEQYF; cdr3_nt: TGTGCCAGCAGCGTAGGGGGGGCTAGCGGGAGTGTCAACGAGCAGTACTTC
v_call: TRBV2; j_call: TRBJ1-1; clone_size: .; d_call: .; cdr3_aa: CASSGAGNTEAFF; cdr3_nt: TGTGCCAGCAGTGGGGCTGGGAACACTGAAGCTTTCTTT
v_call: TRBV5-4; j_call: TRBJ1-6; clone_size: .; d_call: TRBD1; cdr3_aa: CASSLTGVFDSPLHF; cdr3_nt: TGTGCCAGCAGCTTGACAGGGGTATTCGACTCACCCCTCCACTTT
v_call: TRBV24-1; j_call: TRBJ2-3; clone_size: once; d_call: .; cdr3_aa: CATSGLTDTQYF; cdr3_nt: TGTGCCACCAGTGGGCTCACAGATACGCAGTATTTT
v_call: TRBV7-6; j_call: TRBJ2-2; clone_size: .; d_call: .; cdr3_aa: CASSLNMGGVTGELFF; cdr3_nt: TGTGCCAGCAGCTTAAACATGGGGGGTGTCACCGGGGAGCTGTTTTTT